This TCR beta chain is from a study of T-cell reconstitution after alpha-beta-depleted transplantation in children. The study, taken as a whole, reports: Several hundred graft clones that had expanded were reportedly the source of alpha-beta T cells about two months after transplant.

The CDR3 has 14 residues. Germline-derived CDR1 and CDR2 are SGHRS and YFSETQ. Unmatched junction bases numbered 6, after V lost 4 bases and J lost 5 bases. This clonotype was counted at least ten times. Its specificity is unknown. Preparation of the TCRbeta library used unique molecular identifiers. Using its own MiXCR run on the PCR reads, TCRdb lists one record per CDR3 protein. The sample carries about 200,000 distinct CDR3 sequences, over 15% recorded once. J is TRBJ1-1 and V is TRBV5-1; 9 nucleotides line up with TRBD1. Specimen: PBMCs, mostly from graft donor cells, collected 360 days after TCRalphabeta/CD19-depleted stem cell transplant. The receptor's source is a male patient aged 2-15 years who had a stem cell transplant for acute lymphoblastic leukemia, so the T cells may come from the graft donor. CDR3 amino acids: CASSAGQGGTEAFF. The CDR3 coding sequence is TGCGCCAGCAGCGCGGGACAGGGAGGGACTGAAGCTTTCTTT.